One sample yielded the 27 T cell receptor beta chains listed below, sequenced in a study of T cells expressing NK-cell markers. TCRdb re-called the 5' RACE reads, yielding one record per CDR3 amino acid sequence without DNA. The sample features hundreds of thousands of distinct CDR3 sequences, with more than 3.5% in its top ten. The sample was blood T cells: a sorted CD56 or NKG2C T cell subset, CD4+ or CD8+ T cells, or bulk PBMC T cells (not recorded which). The receptors here all came from a woman between 18 and 69 years old in good health.

This rearrangement joins TRBV18 to TRBJ2-5; the TRBD2 assignment by TCRdb is unverifiable without DNA. Looked up from germline, CDR1 is KGHSH and CDR2 is LQKENI. The CDR3 is made up of 15 amino acids. The CDR3 is CASSPGGLRGETQYF.

The chain couples TRBV27 to TRBJ2-7; the TCRdb D gene call, TRBD2, has no DNA to confirm it. Per the germline V gene, CDR1 is MNHEY and CDR2 is SMNVEV (reference sequence). The CDR3 extends over 15 amino acids. CDR3 sequence: CASSLLGRSYDEQYF.

The CDR3 loop reads CSVGHLNTEAFF. The chain couples TRBV29-1 to TRBJ1-1. The CDR3 spans 12 residues. Germline loops: CDR1 SQVTM, CDR2 ANQGSEA. The whole variable domain, filled in from reference TRBV29-1 and TRBJ1-1, reads SAVISQKPSRDICQRGTSLTIQCQVDSQVTMMFWYRQQPGQSLTLIATANQGSEATYESGFVIDKFPISRPNLTFSTLTVSNMSPEDSSIYLCSVGHLNTEAFFGQGTRLTVV.

The J gene is TRBJ2-5, the V gene TRBV27; the D gene TCRdb calls, TRBD2, cannot be checked with no DNA. CDR3 length: 18 residues. Per germline, CDR1 MNHEY and CDR2 SMNVEV (reference sequence). This CDR3 is CASRRRPRGQGYQETQYF.

The gene calls are TRBV7-2 and TRBJ2-3; TCRdb lists TRBD1, though no DNA is available to test this call. The germline V gene encodes CDR1 SGHTA and CDR2 FQGNSA. The CDR3 runs to 15 residues. CDR3 in amino acids: CASSLAARVTDTQYF. Filled out from reference TRBV7-2 and TRBJ2-3, the complete variable domain reads GAGVSQSPSNKVTEKGKDVELRCDPISGHTALYWYRQSLGQGLEFLIYFQGNSAPDKSGLPSDRFSAERTGGSVSTLTIQRTQQEDSAVYLCASSLAARVTDTQYFGPGTRLTVL.

The rearrangement links TRBV27 to TRBJ2-3; TCRdb indicates TRBD2, and absent DNA this call remains unverified. Germline V gives CDR1 MNHEY, CDR2 SMNVEV (reference sequence). There are 18 residues in the CDR3. CDR3 residues: CASSLSGWLAEETDTQYF.

The J gene is TRBJ2-4, the V gene TRBV7-9. Germline CDR1 is SEHNR and CDR2 is FQNEAQ (reference sequence). The CDR3 length is 11 residues. The CDR3 is CASSLERIQYF.

This chain links TRBV19 with TRBJ2-1; TCRdb reports TRBD2, a call that lacks DNA to check it against. The CDR3 is made up of 13 amino acids. In germline, CDR1 is LNHDA, CDR2 SQIVND (reference sequence). This CDR3 is CAAGRGPYNEQFF.

The gene calls are TRBV25-1 and TRBJ2-1; there is no DNA to check the TCRdb D call of TRBD2. The CDR3 covers 16 residues. Germline CDR1 is MGHDK and CDR2 is SYGVNS. CDR3 residues: CASSGRTSGSRWEQFF.

The V call is TRBV10-3, the J call TRBJ2-7. This CDR3 has 12 residues. The germline CDR1 and CDR2 sequences are ENHRY and SYGVKD. CDR3 sequence: CAISDSSYEQYF.

V and J are TRBV29-1 and TRBJ1-2; TCRdb outputs TRBD1, but without DNA this stays unchecked. The CDR3 totals 11 residues. CDR1 is SQVTM and CDR2 is ANQGSEA in the germline V gene. The CDR3 here is CSLRTGGGYTF. Using reference TRBV29-1 and TRBJ1-2 for the parts outside the CDR3, the full variable domain is SAVISQKPSRDICQRGTSLTIQCQVDSQVTMMFWYRQQPGQSLTLIATANQGSEATYESGFVIDKFPISRPNLTFSTLTVSNMSPEDSSIYLCSLRTGGGYTFGSGTRLTVV.

This sequence joins TRBV20-1 and TRBJ2-1; TCRdb indicates TRBD2, and absent DNA this call remains unverified. This CDR3 has 14 amino acids. In germline, CDR1 is DFQATT, CDR2 SNEGSKA (reference sequence). CDR3 residues: CSATTSGTYNEQFF.

The chain recombines TRBV12-3 or TRBV12-4 with TRBJ1-1; TCRdb selects TRBD1, and the lack of DNA leaves this call unchecked. The CDR3 is 15 amino acids. CDR3 sequence reads: CASNWGDGVQREAFF.

This chain connects TRBV20-1 to TRBJ2-2; TCRdb proposes TRBD1, but this gene call is untestable without DNA. Germline V gene sequence: CDR1 DFQATT, CDR2 SNEGSKA (reference sequence). This CDR3 is built from 14 residues. The CDR3 protein is CSARDLGVAGELFF.

The chain has TRBV27 and TRBJ1-2. From germline, CDR1 is MNHEY and CDR2 SMNVEV (reference sequence). The length of the CDR3 is 15 residues. CDR3: CASSLLFGVDYGYTF.

This rearrangement joins TRBV28 to TRBJ2-1; TCRdb's D call, TRBD1, is unchecked because there is no DNA. The CDR3 is 12 residues long. Germline V gene lookup returns CDR1 MDHEN and CDR2 SYDVKM. The CDR3 loop is CASSPPEGRGFF.

This chain joins TRBV20-1 and TRBJ2-1; the D call from TCRdb, TRBD2, cannot be confirmed without DNA. The germline CDR1 and CDR2 sequences are DFQATT and SNEGSKA (reference sequence). The CDR3 sequence is 16 residues long. CDR3 residues: CSVLSSLAGSYNEQFF.

The chain has TRBV29-1 and TRBJ2-1; the D call from TCRdb, TRBD2, cannot be confirmed without DNA. Germline V CDR1 and CDR2: SQVTM, ANQGSEA. The length of the CDR3 is 13 residues. The chain's CDR3 is CSRTSGGNNEQFF.

The chain couples TRBV29-1 to TRBJ2-7; TCRdb proposes TRBD1, but this gene call is untestable without DNA. The V gene's germline CDR1 is SQVTM and CDR2 ANQGSEA. The CDR3 has 13 amino acids. This chain's CDR3 is CSGRDAGSYEQYF.

The V and J genes are TRBV12-3 or TRBV12-4 and TRBJ2-1. The CDR3 contains 14 residues. The CDR3 protein is CASRPVSSYNEQFF.

The V and J genes are TRBV6-1 and TRBJ1-2. There are 15 residues in the CDR3. Germline assignment: CDR1 MNHNS and CDR2 SASEGT. This CDR3 is CASSNPRQGIYGYTF.

The rearrangement joins TRBV30 to TRBJ1-2. The CDR3 length is 15 residues. Germline V gene sequence: CDR1 GTSNPN, CDR2 SVGIG (reference sequence). The CDR3 spells CAWSVLPGSYDGYTF.

This sequence joins TRBV29-1 and TRBJ1-1; the D call of TRBD1 rests on TCRdb alone, since no DNA is present to check it. The germline V gene has CDR1 SQVTM and CDR2 ANQGSEA. CDR3 length: 12 amino acids. This CDR3 is CSARRGNTEAFF. The full variable domain, rest sourced from reference TRBV29-1 and TRBJ1-1, is SAVISQKPSRDICQRGTSLTIQCQVDSQVTMMFWYRQQPGQSLTLIATANQGSEATYESGFVIDKFPISRPNLTFSTLTVSNMSPEDSSIYLCSARRGNTEAFFGQGTRLTVV.

The chain employs TRBV12-3 or TRBV12-4 and TRBJ1-2; TCRdb's D call, TRBD1, is unchecked because there is no DNA. The CDR3 sequence is 15 residues long. The CDR3 loop reads CASSWYGQVVDGYTF.

J is TRBJ1-2 and V is TRBV3-1; TCRdb returns TRBD1, unconfirmable since there is no DNA. CDR1 is LGHDT, CDR2 YNNKEL, per germline (reference sequence). The CDR3 is 16 residues long. CDR3 sequence: CASSTLQGGRSYGYTF.

The chain has TRBV28 and TRBJ2-1; TCRdb's D call, TRBD1, is unchecked because there is no DNA. Germline V gives CDR1 MDHEN, CDR2 SYDVKM. This CDR3 region has 14 residues. The CDR3 spells CASRYGDRRGEQFF.

The chain couples TRBV20-1 to TRBJ2-1; TCRdb names TRBD2, which stays unverified in the absence of DNA. The CDR3 loop spans 13 amino acids. In germline, CDR1 is DFQATT, CDR2 SNEGSKA (reference sequence). The CDR3 spells CGVRDYFYNEQFF.